The T cell receptor (beta chain) described here comes from a study of CD8+CD57+ T cells in acquired aplastic anemia. Across the study: An average of approximately 11 million reads for CD4+ cells was obtained from healthy donors.

The study profiled TCR beta VDJ and CDR3 using genomic DNA as template. TCRdb re-derived calls from the reads in MiXCR, one entry per CDR3 protein. The sample includes 150,000 to 200,000 distinct CDR3 sequences, 50% to 75% seen only once; the top ten take 45%. This clonotype has just one count. Its target is not known. CDR1 and CDR2 from the germline V gene are SGHRS and YFSETQ. The V and J ends lost 0 bases and 0 bases respectively, with 11 bases between them. The CDR3 loop spans 16 amino acids. Points from the study as a whole: The same twenty-nine CD8+ CDR3 sequences occurred in patients and in controls.

The chain couples TRBV5-1 to TRBJ2-3; a weak D match, TRBD1 (6 bases). This receptor was obtained from a human donor in good health. The source material was sorted CD4+, CD8+, or CD8+CD57+ T cells (not recorded which) from PBMCs. CDR3 protein: CASSLERQESTDTQYF. The CDR3, as DNA: TGCGCCAGCAGCTTGGAGCGACAGGAGAGCACAGATACGCAGTATTTT.